The 24 T cell receptor beta chains below were found in one sample sequenced in a study of cytomegalovirus exposure and HLA in healthy donors. The PCR was carried out with 60 Vbeta primers and 13 Jbeta primers. The repertoire was sequenced with immunoSEQ multiplex PCR; TCRdb's copy has only in-frame clones and lacks some. The sample has approximately 150,000 clones, over 80% seen once; the top ten hold about 2.2%. The material sequenced was PBMCs. The receptors originated from a male donor in good health and CMV-seronegative.

V usage is TRBV19 and J usage is TRBJ2-6, with 7 positions matching TRBD1. The V and J ends lost 7 bases and 0 bases, in that order; junction bases with no gene match: 6. Germline CDR1 LNHDA, CDR2 SQIVND (reference sequence). The CDR3 runs to 16 residues. The CDR3 loop is CASKRQGVSGANVLTF. DNA for the CDR3: TGTGCCAGTAAACGACAGGGAGTCTCTGGGGCCAACGTCCTGACTTTC.

The chain links TRBV4-1 to TRBJ2-7, with 10 bases fitting TRBD2. Germline loops: CDR1 MGHRA, CDR2 YSYEKL. The V segment lost 4 bases and the J segment 4 bases; nucleotides outside the gene matches: 7. The CDR3 has 15 residues. The CDR3 protein is CASSPAGTSAYEQYF. The CDR3 nucleotides are TGCGCCAGCAGCCCCGCCGGGACTAGCGCTTACGAGCAGTACTTC.

The DNA for the CDR3 is TGCAGCGTTGACAGAGACTCACTAAACACTGAAGCTTTCTTT. It encodes CSVDRDSLNTEAFF. The V and J genes are TRBV29-1 and TRBJ1-1; D unresolved. In germline, CDR1 is SQVTM, CDR2 ANQGSEA. The CDR3 sequence is 14 residues long. V lost 3 bases and J lost 2, with 13 bases in between. Using reference TRBV29-1 and TRBJ1-1 for the parts outside the CDR3, the full variable domain is SAVISQKPSRDICQRGTSLTIQCQVDSQVTMMFWYRQQPGQSLTLIATANQGSEATYESGFVIDKFPISRPNLTFSTLTVSNMSPEDSSIYLCSVDRDSLNTEAFFGQGTRLTVV.

The gene calls are TRBV7-9 and TRBJ1-5; perhaps TRBD1 as D (5 bases). This CDR3 is 14 amino acids long. V lost 5 bases, J lost 7 bases, and 15 bases lay in between. Germline values: CDR1 SEHNR, CDR2 FQNEAQ (reference sequence). DNA of the CDR3: TGTGCCAGCAGCCCAGGGATTTTCGGGCAGCCCCAGCATTTT. The encoded protein is CASSPGIFGQPQHF.

The genes are TRBV11-2 and TRBJ2-5; 7 nucleotides agree with TRBD2. The J call is uncertain, as TRBJ2-7 better fits the DNA end. The CDR3 consists of 15 residues. Germline CDR1 is SGHAT and CDR2 is FQNNGV. The CDR3 loop is CASSLDHGGAYEQYF. The CDR3 DNA reads as TGTGCCAGCAGCTTAGATCATGGGGGGGCCTACGAGCAGTACTTC.

The rearrangement joins TRBV5-1 to TRBJ2-7, with TRBD2 matching over 8 bases. Trimming took 5 bases from V and 3 from J; bases not matched to a gene: 10. There are 15 residues in the CDR3. The germline CDR1 and CDR2 sequences are SGHRS and YFSETQ. The CDR3 nucleotides read TGCGCCAGCAGTCCGGACGCGGGGGGAGACTACGAGCAGTACTTC. This encodes CASSPDAGGDYEQYF.

The chain uses TRBV6-4 and TRBJ2-2; 7 bases align to TRBD2. This CDR3 is built from 14 residues. After removal of 2 bases from V and 6 bases from J, the junction contained 3 bases not matched to a gene. Germline-derived CDR1 and CDR2 are MRHNA and SNTAGT. CDR3 in DNA: TGTGCCAGCAGTGACGGGAGGGGCGCCGGGGAGCTGTTTTTT. It encodes CASSDGRGAGELFF.

This chain links TRBV2 with TRBJ1-4; D is unresolved. The CDR3 contains 14 residues. CDR1 and CDR2 from the germline V gene are SNHLY and FYNNEI. Trimming removed 7 bases at V and 0 bases at J, with 9 bases between. In DNA form, the CDR3 reads TGTGCCAGCAAGCGGTTGGCAACTAATGAAAAACTGTTTTTT. It is translated as CASKRLATNEKLFF. Complete variable domain (other parts from reference TRBV2 and TRBJ1-4): EPEVTQTPSHQVTQMGQEVILRCVPISNHLYFYWYRQILGQKVEFLVSFYNNEISEKSEIFDDQFSVERPDGSNFTLKIRSTKLEDSAMYFCASKRLATNEKLFFGSGTQLSVL.

V gene TRBV4-2 combines with J gene TRBJ2-7; 8 bases match TRBD1. V dropped 1 base and J dropped 3; count of bases not matched to a gene: 5. Germline V CDR1 and CDR2: LGHNA, YNFKEQ. The CDR3 runs 15 residues. CDR3 sequence reads: CASSQAGTGSYEQYF. In nucleotides, the CDR3 is TGTGCCAGCAGCCAAGCCGGGACAGGCAGCTACGAGCAGTACTTC.

The J gene is TRBJ2-3, the V gene TRBV5-1; D might be TRBD2 (5 bases). Germline CDR1 and CDR2: SGHRS and YFSETQ. CDR3 length equals 15 residues. V was pared by 0 bases and J by 1 base, with 9 bases between. This CDR3 reads CASSLAVSGTDTQYF. In nucleotides, the CDR3 is TGCGCCAGCAGCTTGGCGGTTAGCGGCACAGATACGCAGTATTTT.

Only one count was recorded for this clone. This chain joins TRBV7-2 and TRBJ2-7, with 8 positions matching TRBD1. J lost 3 bases, V lost 6 bases, and 4 bases had no gene match. Germline-derived CDR1 and CDR2 are SGHTA and FQGNSA. There are 13 residues in the CDR3. CDR3 residues: CASRRTGLYEQYF. The CDR3 DNA reads as TGTGCCAGCAGAAGGACAGGGCTCTACGAGCAGTACTTC.

About this clone itself: The sample holds other DNA sequences that translate to the same CDR3. The chain links TRBV5-1 to TRBJ1-1, with D uncertain. Germline CDR1 reads SGHRS; CDR2 reads YFSETQ. The CDR3 length is 13 residues. The ends were cut back, 1 base at V and 1 base at J, with 5 bases in the middle. The CDR3 loop is CASSLSRNTEAFF. CDR3 in DNA: TGCGCCAGCAGCTTGAGCCGGAACACTGAAGCTTTCTTT.

The chain is built from TRBV27 and TRBJ1-6, with 7 bases that match TRBD1. V was pared by 3 bases and J by 10 bases, with 15 bases of the junction left unmatched. This CDR3 region has 17 residues. Germline V gene lookup returns CDR1 MNHEY and CDR2 SMNVEV (reference sequence). The CDR3 DNA is TGTGCCAGCAGTTTTTTTGGGAGTGGGACAGACCCCTCACCCCTCCACTTT. This translates into CASSFFGSGTDPSPLHF.

The chain joins TRBV28 to TRBJ1-6; the match to TRBD1 covers 10 bases. The CDR3 loop spans 19 amino acids. CDR1 MDHEN and CDR2 SYDVKM come from the germline V gene. The trim removed 5 bases at V and 2 bases at J, leaving 12 bases unmatched. Here the CDR3 reads CASSTILGQGPTYNSPLHF. For the CDR3, the DNA is TGTGCCAGCAGTACGATCTTGGGACAGGGGCCAACCTATAATTCACCCCTCCACTTT. Together with reference TRBV28 and TRBJ1-6, the CDR3 gives the full variable domain: DVKVTQSSRYLVKRTGEKVFLECVQDMDHENMFWYRQDPGLGLRLIYFSYDVKMKEKGDIPEGYSVSREKKERFSLILESASTNQTSMYLCASSTILGQGPTYNSPLHFGNGTRLTVT.

This chain connects TRBV9 to TRBJ2-1, with 7 bases that match TRBD1. V shed 2 bases, J shed 2 bases, and the junction held 7 bases outside the gene matches. Per the germline V gene, CDR1 is SGDLS and CDR2 is YYNGEE. This CDR3 spans 16 amino acids. The CDR3 protein is CASSVLPQGAYNEQFF. Written as DNA, the CDR3 is TGTGCCAGCAGCGTCCTACCGCAGGGGGCCTACAATGAGCAGTTCTTC. Together with reference TRBV9 and TRBJ2-1, the CDR3 gives the full variable domain: DSGVTQTPKHLITATGQRVTLRCSPRSGDLSVYWYQQSLDQGLQFLIQYYNGEERAKGNILERFSAQQFPDLHSELNLSSLELGDSALYFCASSVLPQGAYNEQFFGPGTRLTVL.

V and J are TRBV7-9 and TRBJ2-2; D is ambiguous. CDR1 and CDR2 (germline): SEHNR, FQNEAQ (reference sequence). The CDR3 contains 15 residues. Trimming pared 7 bases from V and 3 bases from J, leaving 15 bases between. CDR3 sequence (DNA): TGTGCCAGCACCCTTGGCTGGCCTTACACCGGGGAGCTGTTTTTT. Amino acids: CASTLGWPYTGELFF.

There are a few counts of this clone. This rearrangement joins TRBV6-5 to TRBJ2-3; TRBD2 is a possible D gene (6 bases). The V and J ends lost 5 bases and 2 bases respectively, with 14 bases between them. CDR1 and CDR2 from the germline V gene are MNHEY and SVGAGI. The CDR3 covers 15 residues. The CDR3 reads CASSPGDRSTDTQYF. The CDR3 bases are TGTGCCAGCAGTCCGGGGGACCGCTCCACAGATACGCAGTATTTT.

V usage is TRBV10-3 and J usage is TRBJ1-1; 8 bases are a match to TRBD1. CDR3 length: 14 residues. In germline, CDR1 is ENHRY, CDR2 SYGVKD. The ends lost 10 bases at V and 1 base at J; junction bases unmatched: 8. This chain's CDR3 is CATQKGTGNTEAFF. DNA for the CDR3: TGTGCCACTCAGAAGGGGACAGGGAACACTGAAGCTTTCTTT.

This sequence joins TRBV7-8 and TRBJ2-1; 9 bases match TRBD2. The CDR3 length is 18 residues. In germline, CDR1 is SGHVS, CDR2 FQNEAQ. J lost 9 bases, V lost 1 base, and 16 bases had no gene match. DNA of the CDR3: TGTGCCAGCAGCTTAGAGTGGGGTCGGGGCGGGGGGGGAAGTGAGCAGTTCTTC. This gives the protein CASSLEWGRGGGGSEQFF.

The chain employs TRBV2 and TRBJ1-5; a possible D gene is TRBD1 (6 bases). CDR1 is SNHLY, CDR2 FYNNEI, per germline. The CDR3 runs 14 residues. V lost 5 bases, J lost 0 bases, and 8 bases lay in between. DNA for the CDR3: TGTGCCAGCAGTTGGACAGCTAGCAATCAGCCCCAGCATTTT. It translates to CASSWTASNQPQHF.

The chain employs TRBV18 and TRBJ2-7; 10 bases fit TRBD1. The CDR3 is 15 residues long. J lost 3 bases, V lost 6 bases, and 8 bases had no gene match. Germline loops: CDR1 KGHSH, CDR2 LQKENI. The CDR3, as DNA: TGTGCCAGCTCCCCTGGACAGGGGGGGCTCTACGAGCAGTACTTC. Its protein product is CASSPGQGGLYEQYF.

This sequence joins TRBV7-8 and TRBJ1-4; the D is unclear. Trimming shortened V by 1 base and J by 4 bases, and 13 bases separated the two germline ends. Germline V gene data show CDR1 as SGHVS and CDR2 as FQNEAQ. The CDR3 runs 16 residues. CDR3 residues: CASSLVFGGSNEKLFF. The CDR3 coding sequence is TGTGCCAGCAGCTTAGTATTCGGTGGGAGTAATGAAAAACTGTTTTTT.

This sequence joins TRBV5-1 and TRBJ1-2; 10 bases line up with TRBD1. Germline CDR1 is SGHRS and CDR2 is YFSETQ. V dropped 4 bases and J dropped 6; count of bases not matched to a gene: 9. The CDR3 is 15 amino acids. The CDR3 here is CASSLSPGQGNGYTF. The CDR3 DNA reads as TGCGCCAGCAGCCTATCTCCGGGACAGGGGAATGGCTACACCTTC.

V usage is TRBV11-2 and J usage is TRBJ2-1; no definite D call. The germline V gene encodes CDR1 SGHAT and CDR2 FQNNGV. The CDR3 totals 15 residues. With 7 bases removed from V and 4 bases from J, the gap between germline ends came to 17 bases. This CDR3 is CASNSRGRFYNEQFF. CDR3 DNA: TGTGCCAGCAACTCCCGCGGCCGTTTTTACAATGAGCAGTTCTTC.